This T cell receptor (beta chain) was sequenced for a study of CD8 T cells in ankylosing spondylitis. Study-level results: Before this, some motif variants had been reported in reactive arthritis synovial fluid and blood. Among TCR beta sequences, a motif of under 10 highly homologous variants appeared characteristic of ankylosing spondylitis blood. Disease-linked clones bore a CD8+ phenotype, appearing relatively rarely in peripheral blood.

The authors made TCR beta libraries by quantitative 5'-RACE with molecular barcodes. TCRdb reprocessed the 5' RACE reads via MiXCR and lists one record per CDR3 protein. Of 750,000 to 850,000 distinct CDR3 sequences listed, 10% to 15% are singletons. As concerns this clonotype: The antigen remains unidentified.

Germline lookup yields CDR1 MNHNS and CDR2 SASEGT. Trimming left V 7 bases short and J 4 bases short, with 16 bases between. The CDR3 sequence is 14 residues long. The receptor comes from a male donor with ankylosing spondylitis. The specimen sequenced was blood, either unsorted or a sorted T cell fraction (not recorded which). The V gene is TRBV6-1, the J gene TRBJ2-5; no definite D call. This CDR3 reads CASTGSSQRETQYF. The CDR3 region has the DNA TGTGCCAGCACTGGCTCGTCTCAACGAGAGACCCAGTACTTC.